The clone carrying this T cell receptor beta chain was recorded only once. Its antigen remains unknown. These data are taken from a study of PD-1 blockade in classical Hodgkin lymphoma. Time point described: cycle 4 day 1 (C4D1), after less than 7 weeks of nivolumab. Every patient relapsed after autologous stem cell transplantation, and brentuximab vedotin exposure varied. From thawed PBMCs, CD4+ T cells were purified using magnetic negative selection. Deletions cut 0 bases from V and 4 bases from J, with 10 bases between. CDR3 length: 15 residues. Germline CDR1 is SGDLS and CDR2 is YYNGEE. Study-level points and caveats: What caused the repertoire differences, perhaps disease activity or prior therapy, remains undefined. TCR diversity rose significantly by C4D1 in CD4+ but not CD8+ cells. Baseline TCR diversity was reportedly lower in newly diagnosed patients than in healthy donors. It was reported as lower still in relapsed/refractory patients. Individuals initiating nivolumab under 1 year after ASCT were excluded.

TCRdb keeps only in-frame clones here, not all; method: immunoSEQ multiplex PCR. This table holds about 30,000 clones, under 90% found once. The gene calls are TRBV9 and TRBJ1-4; possible D gene TRBD1, 5 bases. The sequence derives from a human donor with classical Hodgkin lymphoma. Sequences were derived from CD4+ T cells from blood, sampled before the fourth cycle of nivolumab. The CDR3 sequence: CASSVETGLNEKLFF. Here the CDR3 DNA reads TGTGCCAGCAGCGTAGAAACAGGACTTAATGAAAAACTGTTTTTT.